This T cell receptor beta chain was recovered during a study of vaccination and CD4 T cells after COVID-19. Study at large: Two doses of either BNT162b2 or mRNA-1273 vaccine went to participants. Cells were stimulated with overlapping spike peptide pools from SARS-CoV-2, HCoV-NL63, HCoV-OC43 and HCoV-229E.

The time point denotes: late sampling 161 to 241 days after vaccination in three convalescent patients. Documented treatment: roughly ten-day PBMC culture with coronavirus spike peptide pools or control peptides (ViraFEST assay). The ViraFEST method relied on peptide pools to expand antigen-specific T cells, followed by TCR sequencing. This clonotype was seen more than once but under ten times. Its antigen is unknown. Study-level results: Within the convalescent patients, a median roughly 87% of the SARS-CoV-2-reactive clones were ones that appeared only post-vaccination.

The CDR3 is 13 residues long. Germline V lookup: CDR1 SGHVS, CDR2 FQNEAQ. Trimming left V 0 bases short and J 3 bases short, with 3 bases between. CD4+ T cells that had been cultured provided DNA sequenced with the Oncomine TCR Beta short-read assay. TCRdb fed the PCR reads into MiXCR, producing one record per CDR3 protein. The top ten clones hold around 3.4% of a sample with about 25,000 distinct CDR3 sequences, roughly 38% of them seen once. This chain links TRBV7-8 with TRBJ1-5; D is uncertain. The receptor's source is a human donor who had recovered from COVID-19. The sample consisted of CD4+ T cells from blood, cultured in vitro, taken about 7 months after SARS-CoV-2 vaccination. The CDR3 DNA sequence: TGTGCCAGCAGCTTAGCCGTCAATCAGCCCCAGCATTTT. It is translated as CASSLAVNQPQHF.